Listed below are T cell receptor beta chains from one sample, sequenced in a study of regulatory T cells in long-lasting Graves disease. In TCRdb, the multiplex PCR reads were re-called with MiXCR into one record per CDR3 protein. This repertoire shows about 530,000 distinct CDR3 sequences, about 16% found once; its top ten account for more than 20%. This sample also belongs to another study, concerning T cells in Graves' hyperthyroidism and ophthalmopathy.

The source was peripheral blood mononuclear cells (PBMCs), collected at new diagnosis, from a patient treated with antithyroid drugs. The receptors come from a woman aged 35 to 59 with Graves disease. CDR3s include the opening cysteine and the closing phenylalanine or tryptophan. Each record gives: V gene, clone size, D gene, J gene, CDR3 DNA, CDR3 protein. A D gene is named only where the DNA matches it firmly. Not every row has a clone size; where given, it reads once, few, many or a size class.

v_gene: TRBV27
abundance: few
d_gene: -
j_gene: TRBJ1-4
CDR3nt: TGTGCCATTCTGATACAGGGAACTAATGAAAAACTGTTTTTT
CDR3aa: CAILIQGTNEKLFF

v_gene: TRBV2
abundance: many
d_gene: -
j_gene: TRBJ2-3
CDR3nt: TGTGCCAGCAGGTTCCTCGTCACAGATACGCAGTATTTT
CDR3aa: CASRFLVTDTQYF

v_gene: TRBV19
abundance: -
d_gene: -
j_gene: TRBJ1-1
CDR3nt: TGTGCCAGTAGTGGCTTCGGCAACCTGGCTCTGGCGTTT
CDR3aa: CASSGFGNLALAF

v_gene: TRBV20-1
abundance: few
d_gene: -
j_gene: TRBJ2-5
CDR3nt: TGCAGTGCTGCAAAAACCCAAGAGACCCAGTACTTC
CDR3aa: CSAAKTQETQYF

v_gene: TRBV28
abundance: -
d_gene: TRBD1
j_gene: TRBJ2-7
CDR3nt: TGTGCCAGCAGTTATATCCCAGGGGGCAAAAACTACGAGCAGTACTTC
CDR3aa: CASSYIPGGKNYEQYF

v_gene: TRBV5-6
abundance: few
d_gene: -
j_gene: TRBJ1-5
CDR3nt: TGTGCCAGCAGCTGGGGACCCCAGGGCGATCAGCCCCAGCATTTT
CDR3aa: CASSWGPQGDQPQHF

v_gene: TRBV24-1
abundance: -
d_gene: -
j_gene: TRBJ2-7
CDR3nt: TGTGCCACCAGTGATTTGGGACATATCTACGAGCAGTACTTC
CDR3aa: CATSDLGHIYEQYF

v_gene: TRBV30
abundance: many
d_gene: -
j_gene: TRBJ1-1
CDR3nt: TGTGCCTGTCACAGGAACACTGAAGCTTTCTTT
CDR3aa: CACHRNTEAFF

v_gene: TRBV27
abundance: many
d_gene: -
j_gene: TRBJ1-3
CDR3nt: TGTGCCAGCAGCCTAGACAGGCGGTCTGGAAACACCATATATTTT
CDR3aa: CASSLDRRSGNTIYF

v_gene: TRBV6-2/TRBV6-3
abundance: -
d_gene: -
j_gene: TRBJ1-2
CDR3nt: TGTGCCAGCAGTGAGTGGCAGTCCTATGGCTACACCTTC
CDR3aa: CASSEWQSYGYTF

v_gene: TRBV5-1
abundance: many
d_gene: -
j_gene: TRBJ1-2
CDR3nt: TGCGCCAGCAGCTACGACCCGAACGGTCCGGCTAACTATGGCTACACCTTC
CDR3aa: CASSYDPNGPANYGYTF

v_gene: TRBV18
abundance: -
d_gene: -
j_gene: TRBJ2-6
CDR3nt: TGTGCCAGCTCTACCGGGAACAGCGCCTGGTCCGGGGCCAACGTCCTGACTTTC
CDR3aa: CASSTGNSAWSGANVLTF

v_gene: TRBV30
abundance: -
d_gene: -
j_gene: TRBJ1-2
CDR3nt: TGTGCCTGGGAGGACCGTAACTATGGCTACACCTTC
CDR3aa: CAWEDRNYGYTF

v_gene: TRBV11-2
abundance: -
d_gene: -
j_gene: TRBJ1-4
CDR3nt: TGTGCCAGCAGCTCTTTACAGGGTTTAACTAATGAAAAACTGTTTTTT
CDR3aa: CASSSLQGLTNEKLFF

v_gene: TRBV30
abundance: -
d_gene: TRBD1
j_gene: TRBJ2-2
CDR3nt: TGTGCCGGAAGCCCCGGGACAGGGTCGACCGGGGAGCTATTTTTT
CDR3aa: CAGSPGTGSTGELFF

v_gene: TRBV20-1
abundance: many
d_gene: -
j_gene: TRBJ1-2
CDR3nt: TGCAGTGCTAGTGATCTGAGCGCGAAGGGCTACACCTTC
CDR3aa: CSASDLSAKGYTF

v_gene: TRBV2
abundance: many
d_gene: -
j_gene: TRBJ2-3
CDR3nt: TGTGCCAGCAGTAAACTCCTGGCAGATACGCAGTATTTT
CDR3aa: CASSKLLADTQYF

v_gene: TRBV2
abundance: -
d_gene: -
j_gene: TRBJ2-2
CDR3nt: TGTGCCAGCAGCCCCGGAGAGCTGTTTTTT
CDR3aa: CASSPGELFF

v_gene: TRBV12-3/TRBV12-4
abundance: -
d_gene: -
j_gene: TRBJ2-2
CDR3nt: TGTGCCAGCAGTCCCGACGGGAACACCGGGGAGCTGTTTTTT
CDR3aa: CASSPDGNTGELFF

v_gene: TRBV27
abundance: many
d_gene: TRBD2
j_gene: TRBJ2-1
CDR3nt: TGTGCCAGCAGTTTCACTAGCGGGAGGAATGAGCAGTTCTTC
CDR3aa: CASSFTSGRNEQFF

v_gene: TRBV19
abundance: few
d_gene: -
j_gene: TRBJ1-1
CDR3nt: TGTGCCAGTACCATAGGGGGGCTCTTGTGGACTGAAGCTTTCTTT
CDR3aa: CASTIGGLLWTEAFF

v_gene: TRBV12-3/TRBV12-4
abundance: few
d_gene: TRBD1
j_gene: TRBJ1-5
CDR3nt: TGTGCCAGCAGTTCGGAGCAGGGGGCCCTTAAGGGCAATCAGCCCCAGCATTTT
CDR3aa: CASSSEQGALKGNQPQHF

v_gene: TRBV7-2
abundance: -
d_gene: TRBD2
j_gene: TRBJ2-2
CDR3nt: TGTGCCAGCAGCCCAGCGGGGGGTTACACCGGGGAGCTGTTTTTT
CDR3aa: CASSPAGGYTGELFF

v_gene: TRBV9
abundance: -
d_gene: -
j_gene: TRBJ2-7
CDR3nt: TGTGCCAGCAGCGTAGCCTACGGATCCTACGAGCAGTACTTC
CDR3aa: CASSVAYGSYEQYF

v_gene: TRBV10-1
abundance: many
d_gene: -
j_gene: TRBJ2-3
CDR3nt: TGCGCCAGCAGTGAGTCTAGCACAGATACGCAGTATTTT
CDR3aa: CASSESSTDTQYF

v_gene: TRBV5-1
abundance: -
d_gene: -
j_gene: TRBJ1-3
CDR3nt: TGCGCCAGCAGCTTGGCCGGGACGGCTTATGGAAACACCATATATTTT
CDR3aa: CASSLAGTAYGNTIYF

v_gene: TRBV7-3
abundance: few
d_gene: -
j_gene: TRBJ2-5
CDR3nt: TGTGCCAGCAGCTTAACATACGGGGGCCCGGGAGAGACCCAGTACTTC
CDR3aa: CASSLTYGGPGETQYF